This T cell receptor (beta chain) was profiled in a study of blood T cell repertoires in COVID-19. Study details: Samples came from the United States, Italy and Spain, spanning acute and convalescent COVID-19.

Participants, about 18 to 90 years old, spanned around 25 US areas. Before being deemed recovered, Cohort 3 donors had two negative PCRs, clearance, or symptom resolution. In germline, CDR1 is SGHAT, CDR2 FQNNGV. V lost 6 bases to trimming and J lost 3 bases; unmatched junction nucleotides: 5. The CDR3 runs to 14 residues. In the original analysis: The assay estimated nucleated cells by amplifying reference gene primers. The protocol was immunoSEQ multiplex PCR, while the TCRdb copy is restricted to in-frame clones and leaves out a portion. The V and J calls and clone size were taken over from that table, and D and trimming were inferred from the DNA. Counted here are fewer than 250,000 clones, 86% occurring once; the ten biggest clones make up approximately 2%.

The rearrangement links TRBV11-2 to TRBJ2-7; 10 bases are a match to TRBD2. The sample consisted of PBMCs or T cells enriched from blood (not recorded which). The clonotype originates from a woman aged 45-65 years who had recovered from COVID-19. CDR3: CASREGTSDYEQYF. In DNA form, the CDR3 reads TGTGCCAGCAGAGAGGGGACTAGCGACTACGAGCAGTACTTC.